Listed here are 15 T cell receptor beta chains from one sample, sequenced in a study of blood T cell repertoires in COVID-19. Repertoires were generated with immunoSEQ multiplex PCR, while TCRdb's copy carries only in-frame clones and drops some. The data hold 300,000 to 450,000 clones, with 85% to 90% observed a single time. The sequenced material came from PBMCs or T cells enriched from blood (not recorded which). These receptors originate from a man aged 18-30 years who had recovered from COVID-19.

This chain links TRBV7-2 with TRBJ2-7; TRBD2 matches at 9 bases. Trimming cost V 1 base and J 2 bases; bases outside gene matches: 3. Germline V CDR1 and CDR2: SGHTA, FQGNSA. The CDR3 consists of 15 residues. CDR3 nucleotide sequence: TGTGCCAGCAGCTTAGTCAGCGGGGGGACCTACGAGCAGTACTTC. It yields the protein CASSLVSGGTYEQYF.

The chain employs TRBV7-3 and TRBJ2-1; 8 nucleotides agree with TRBD2. The germline V gene has CDR1 SGHTA and CDR2 FQGTGA. There are 15 residues in the CDR3. V was pared by 5 bases and J by 9 bases, with 12 bases of the junction left unmatched. The CDR3 here is CASSESGLGLTEQFF. The CDR3 DNA sequence: TGTGCCAGCAGCGAATCGGGACTAGGATTGACTGAGCAGTTCTTC.

The chain links TRBV2 to TRBJ2-7; D is perhaps TRBD2 (5 bases). The V and J ends lost 6 bases and 3 bases respectively, with 12 bases between them. Germline lookup yields CDR1 SNHLY and CDR2 FYNNEI. The CDR3 is 13 amino acids. CDR3 nucleotide sequence: TGTGCCAGCAGGAGGGAACTAAGCTACGAGCAGTACTTC. Amino acid sequence: CASRRELSYEQYF.

In its sample, this clone was seen once. The CDR3 coding sequence is TGTGCCAGCCGTCGGGGTCTTAATCAGCCCCAGCATTTT. It is translated as CASRRGLNQPQHF. The chain combines TRBV6-5 with TRBJ1-5, with unresolved D. The V and J ends lost 8 bases and 4 bases respectively, with 12 bases between them. The CDR3 runs to 13 residues. Germline loops: CDR1 MNHEY, CDR2 SVGAGI.

This sequence joins TRBV18 and TRBJ1-2; TRBD1 matches 8 bases. The CDR3 extends over 15 amino acids. Germline V CDR1 and CDR2: KGHSH, LQKENI. Losses at the gene ends were 4 bases for V and 4 bases for J; bases not matched to a gene: 8. The CDR3 coding sequence is TGTGCCAGCTCACGCGACAGGGGCTCGGGCTATGGCTACACCTTC. It specifies CASSRDRGSGYGYTF.

The rearrangement joins TRBV5-1 to TRBJ2-1, with 9 bases fitting TRBD1. The CDR3 loop spans 16 amino acids. Germline lookup yields CDR1 SGHRS and CDR2 YFSETQ. With V trimmed by 3 bases and J by 2 bases, 6 bases remained unmatched. CDR3 amino acids: CASSWGQGSAYNEQFF. The CDR3 region has the DNA TGCGCCAGCAGCTGGGGACAGGGATCGGCCTACAATGAGCAGTTCTTC.

This chain uses TRBV7-2 with TRBJ2-2; 11 bases line up with TRBD2. Germline CDR1 and CDR2: SGHTA and FQGNSA. J was trimmed by 14 bases and V by 5 bases; bases with no gene match: 13. This CDR3 has 15 residues. The CDR3 DNA reads TGTGCCAGCAGCCCAAGACTAGCGGGAACCCAAGTCCTGTTTTTT. Translating gives CASSPRLAGTQVLFF.

The DNA of the CDR3 is TGTGCCAGCAGCTTAGAGTCAGGGTCCGACGAGCAGTACTTC. Translated: CASSLESGSDEQYF. The chain joins TRBV7-8 to TRBJ2-7; possible D gene TRBD1, 5 bases. Germline loops: CDR1 SGHVS, CDR2 FQNEAQ. The CDR3 sequence is 14 residues long. With 1 base removed from V and 5 bases from J, the gap between germline ends came to 12 bases.

This chain uses TRBV27 with TRBJ1-1; D call uncertain. The CDR3 is made up of 13 amino acids. Trimming shortened V by 3 bases and J by 1 base, and 6 bases separated the two germline ends. Per germline, CDR1 MNHEY and CDR2 SMNVEV (reference sequence). CDR3 region: CASSFAGNTEAFF. CDR3 DNA: TGTGCCAGCAGTTTTGCAGGGAACACTGAAGCTTTCTTT.

The chain joins TRBV29-1 to TRBJ2-7; D perhaps matches TRBD1 (5 bases). Germline V gene lookup returns CDR1 SQVTM and CDR2 ANQGSEA. The CDR3 sequence is 14 residues long. V was trimmed by 1 base and J by 2 bases, leaving 12 bases between them. The CDR3 sequence: CSVEVQGTTYEQYF. CDR3 DNA sequence: TGCAGCGTTGAAGTGCAGGGCACCACCTACGAGCAGTACTTC.

This rearrangement joins TRBV19 to TRBJ2-3; 7 bases line up with TRBD1. The germline gives CDR1 LNHDA, CDR2 SQIVND (reference sequence). This CDR3 is 17 amino acids long. V trimming: 0 bases; J trimming: 0 bases; junction bases outside the gene matches: 6. The CDR3: CASSIERGTASTDTQYF. DNA of the CDR3: TGTGCCAGTAGTATAGAAAGGGGGACAGCTAGCACAGATACGCAGTATTTT.

The genes are TRBV18 and TRBJ2-1, with 8 bases identical to TRBD1. The V segment lost 3 bases and the J segment 5 bases; nucleotides outside the gene matches: 3. Germline-derived CDR1 and CDR2 are KGHSH and LQKENI. The CDR3 is 14 amino acids. The CDR3 sequence: CASSPRQGNNEQFF. For the CDR3, the DNA is TGTGCCAGCTCACCCAGACAGGGGAACAATGAGCAGTTCTTC.

This rearrangement joins TRBV19 to TRBJ2-3, with D unresolved. Trimming removed 5 bases at V and 2 bases at J, with 26 bases between. The CDR3 extends over 19 amino acids. CDR1 LNHDA and CDR2 SQIVND come from the germline V gene (reference sequence). The CDR3 spells CASSLTALAETIHTDTQYF. In DNA, the CDR3 is TGTGCCAGTAGTCTCACGGCTTTGGCGGAAACCATTCACACAGATACGCAGTATTTT.

The chain is built from TRBV25-1 and TRBJ2-5, with 7 bases that match TRBD2. CDR3 length: 17 residues. Germline CDR1 and CDR2: MGHDK and SYGVNS. Trimming took 3 bases from V and 0 from J; bases not matched to a gene: 10. The CDR3 loop reads CASSDFMREGYQETQYF. CDR3 DNA sequence: TGTGCCAGCAGTGATTTCATGAGGGAGGGTTACCAAGAGACCCAGTACTTC. Together with reference TRBV25-1 and TRBJ2-5, the CDR3 gives the full variable domain: EADIYQTPRYLVIGTGKKITLECSQTMGHDKMYWYQQDPGMELHLIHYSYGVNSTEKGDLSSESTVSRIRTEHFPLTLESARPSHTSQYLCASSDFMREGYQETQYFGPGTRLLVL.

The chain has TRBV9 and TRBJ2-3; no definite D call. Trimming took 0 bases from V and 4 from J, leaving 6 bases between them. Germline assignment: CDR1 SGDLS and CDR2 YYNGEE. The CDR3 sequence is 13 residues long. The CDR3 loop is CASSVGASDTQYF. In DNA, the CDR3 is TGTGCCAGCAGCGTAGGCGCCTCAGATACGCAGTATTTT.